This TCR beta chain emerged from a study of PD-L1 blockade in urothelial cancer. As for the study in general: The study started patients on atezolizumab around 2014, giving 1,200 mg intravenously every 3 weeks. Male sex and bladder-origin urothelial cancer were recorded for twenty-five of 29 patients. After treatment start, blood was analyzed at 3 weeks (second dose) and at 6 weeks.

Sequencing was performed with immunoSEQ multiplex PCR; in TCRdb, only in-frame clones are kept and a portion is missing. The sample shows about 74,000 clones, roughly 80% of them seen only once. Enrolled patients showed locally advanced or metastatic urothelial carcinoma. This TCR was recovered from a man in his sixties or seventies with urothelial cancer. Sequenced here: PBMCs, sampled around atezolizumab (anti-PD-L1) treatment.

CDR3 sequence (DNA): TGTGCCAGCAGCCAACGGACAGGGCAAGCTGAAGCTTTCTTT. It yields the protein CASSQRTGQAEAFF. The rearrangement joins TRBV6-5 to TRBJ1-1, with TRBD1 matching 8 bases. This CDR3 contains 14 residues. Germline CDR1 is MNHEY and CDR2 is SVGAGI. V shed 6 bases, J shed 6 bases, and the junction held 9 bases outside the gene matches.